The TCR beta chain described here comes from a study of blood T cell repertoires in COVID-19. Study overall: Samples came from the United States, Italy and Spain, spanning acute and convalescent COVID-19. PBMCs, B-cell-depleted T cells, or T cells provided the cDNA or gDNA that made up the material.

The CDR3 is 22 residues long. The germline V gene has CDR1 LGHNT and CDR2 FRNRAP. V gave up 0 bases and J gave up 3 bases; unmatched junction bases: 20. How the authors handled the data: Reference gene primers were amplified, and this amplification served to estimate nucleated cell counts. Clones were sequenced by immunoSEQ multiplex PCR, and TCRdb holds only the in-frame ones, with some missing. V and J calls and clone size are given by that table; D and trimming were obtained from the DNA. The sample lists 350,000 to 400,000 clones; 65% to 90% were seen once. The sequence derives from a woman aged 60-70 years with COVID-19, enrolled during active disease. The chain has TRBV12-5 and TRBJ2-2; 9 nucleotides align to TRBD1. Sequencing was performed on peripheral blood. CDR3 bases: TGTGCTAGTGGTTTGGTACCCCCGACCGGGGGAGGGACAGGGTGGGACACCGGGGAGCTGTTTTTT. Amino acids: CASGLVPPTGGGTGWDTGELFF.